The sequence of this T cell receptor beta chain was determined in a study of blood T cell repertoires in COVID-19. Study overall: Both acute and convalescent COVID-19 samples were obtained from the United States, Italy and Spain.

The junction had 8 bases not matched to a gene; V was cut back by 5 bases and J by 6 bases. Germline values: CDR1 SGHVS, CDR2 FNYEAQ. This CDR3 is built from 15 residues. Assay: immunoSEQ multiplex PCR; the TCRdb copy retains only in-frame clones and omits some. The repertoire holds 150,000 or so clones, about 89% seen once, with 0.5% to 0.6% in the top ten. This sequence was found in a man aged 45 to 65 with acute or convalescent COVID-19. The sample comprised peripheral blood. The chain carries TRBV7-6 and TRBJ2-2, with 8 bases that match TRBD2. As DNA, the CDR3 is TGTGCCAGCAGCACAGAAGCGGGAGCGGCCGGGGAGCTGTTTTTT. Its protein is CASSTEAGAAGELFF.